Each of the 18 T cell receptor beta chains below was sequenced from the same sample in a study of T cell responses to AZD1222 COVID-19 vaccine. This table comes from immunoSEQ multiplex PCR, and its TCRdb copy is limited to in-frame clones, with some not included. The sample includes around 100,000 clones, 80% to 85% of them seen just once. Specimen: peripheral blood, collected on day 0 of AZD1222 vaccination. The receptors stem from an adult in good health.

This clone was seen only once. V and J are TRBV6-5 and TRBJ1-1; TRBD1 matches 11 bases. V trimming: 8 bases; J trimming: 4 bases; junction bases outside the gene matches: 9. There are 15 residues in the CDR3. Germline V gene data show CDR1 as MNHEY and CDR2 as SVGAGI. In DNA, the CDR3 is TGTGCCAGCCGCCAACACGGGACAGGGGGCACTGAAGCTTTCTTT. Protein: CASRQHGTGGTEAFF.

This chain joins TRBV6-2 or TRBV6-3 and TRBJ2-7, with 7 bases lining up with TRBD2. This CDR3 spans 16 amino acids. Germline CDR1 and CDR2: MNHEY and SVGEGT. V dropped 4 bases and J dropped 3; count of bases not matched to a gene: 12. CDR3 nucleotides: TGTGCCAGCAGTTCGAATCAGGCGGGGGTAATCTACGAGCAGTACTTC. Translating it yields CASSSNQAGVIYEQYF.

There are many counts of this clone. The chain combines TRBV19 with TRBJ1-6; D gene ambiguous. The CDR3 totals 13 residues. CDR1 is LNHDA and CDR2 is SQIVND in the germline V gene (reference sequence). V gave up 3 bases and J gave up 10 bases, with 10 bases separating them. This chain's CDR3 is CASSINQESPLHF. The CDR3 DNA follows: TGTGCCAGTAGTATTAATCAGGAATCACCCCTCCACTTT.

This clone was recorded only once. V and J are TRBV9 and TRBJ2-5, with 11 bases fitting TRBD2. Germline lookup yields CDR1 SGDLS and CDR2 YYNGEE. The CDR3 consists of 16 residues. The J segment lost 1 base and the V segment lost 0 bases, leaving 2 bases of the junction unmatched. CDR3 in amino acids: CASSVGTSGSQETQYF. The CDR3 DNA reads as TGTGCCAGCAGCGTAGGGACTAGCGGGTCCCAAGAGACCCAGTACTTC.

This chain connects TRBV28 to TRBJ1-6; a possible D gene is TRBD1 (5 bases). Looked up from germline, CDR1 is MDHEN and CDR2 is SYDVKM. Between the trimmed V and J ends, which lost 2 bases and 10 bases, there was a span of 15 bases. The CDR3 spans 15 residues. The CDR3 reads CASSLEQGLVSPLHF. The CDR3 region has the DNA TGTGCCAGCAGTTTAGAGCAGGGTTTGGTATCACCCCTCCACTTT.

This rearrangement joins TRBV7-9 to TRBJ1-2, with unresolved D. Trimming left V 3 bases short and J 3 bases short, with 8 bases between. The germline V gene encodes CDR1 SEHNR and CDR2 FQNEAQ (reference sequence). This CDR3 contains 13 residues. The CDR3 spells CASSFSTHYGYTF. The CDR3 DNA follows: TGTGCCAGCAGCTTTAGTACGCACTATGGCTACACCTTC.

V usage is TRBV3-1 (or the pseudogene TRBV3-2) and J usage is TRBJ1-2; D is ambiguous. This CDR3 comprises 12 residues. V was trimmed by 3 bases and J by 2 bases, leaving 4 bases between them. Per the germline V gene, CDR1 is LGHDT and CDR2 is YNNKEL (reference sequence). The CDR3: CASSQGNYGYTF. The CDR3 coding sequence is TGTGCCAGCAGCCAGGGAAACTATGGCTACACCTTC.

Only a few counts were recorded for this clone. This sequence joins TRBV6-2 or TRBV6-3 and TRBJ2-3, with 11 positions matching TRBD2. The J segment lost 5 bases and the V segment lost 2 bases, leaving 6 bases of the junction unmatched. Germline values: CDR1 MNHEY, CDR2 SVGEGT. The CDR3 spans 16 residues. CDR3 protein: CASSYGSSGGRDTQYF. DNA of the CDR3: TGTGCCAGCAGTTACGGCTCTAGCGGGGGGAGAGATACGCAGTATTTT.

The rearrangement links TRBV6-5 to TRBJ1-5; 9 bases are shared with TRBD1. This CDR3 has 14 residues. Germline values: CDR1 MNHEY, CDR2 SVGAGI. Germline trimming cut 7 bases from V and 7 bases from J; bases unmatched to any gene: 8. The CDR3 spells CASTYTGGGQPQHF. In DNA form, the CDR3 reads TGTGCCAGCACCTATACAGGGGGCGGGCAGCCCCAGCATTTT.

The genes are TRBV28 and TRBJ1-5; tentative D call: TRBD1 (5 bases). The CDR3 contains 14 residues. V lost 6 bases and J lost 4, with 13 bases in between. The germline CDR1 and CDR2 sequences are MDHEN and SYDVKM. Written as DNA, the CDR3 is TGTGCCAGCAGCCTGATACAGGTGAATCAGCCCCAGCATTTT. Amino acids: CASSLIQVNQPQHF.

This clone was seen a handful of times. This sequence joins TRBV7-6 and TRBJ2-7, with D unclear. The CDR3 covers 13 residues. Germline CDR1 SGHVS, CDR2 FNYEAQ. Trimming removed 4 bases from V and 8 bases from J, with 15 bases in between. The CDR3 sequence: CASSSPKANKQYF. The CDR3 coding sequence is TGTGCCAGCAGCTCCCCGAAGGCTAACAAGCAGTACTTC.

V gene TRBV5-8 combines with J gene TRBJ2-4; D not resolved. The V gene lost 1 base and the J gene lost 7 bases, with 9 bases spanning the gap. The CDR3 is made up of 13 amino acids. CDR1 is SGHTS and CDR2 is YDEGEE in the germline V gene. The CDR3 DNA reads TGTGCCAGCAGCTTGATGGCTCGGAACATTCAGTACTTC. It translates to CASSLMARNIQYF.

The rearrangement links TRBV10-3 to TRBJ1-2; D gene unclear. V was pared by 3 bases and J by 4 bases, with 15 bases between. In germline, CDR1 is ENHRY, CDR2 SYGVKD. This CDR3 is built from 15 residues. This CDR3 reads CAISDEARPFYGYTF. In DNA form, the CDR3 reads TGTGCCATCAGTGACGAGGCCAGGCCTTTCTATGGCTACACCTTC.

The J gene is TRBJ2-1, the V gene TRBV18, with D perhaps TRBD2 (7 bases). The germline gives CDR1 KGHSH, CDR2 LQKENI. The CDR3 contains 16 residues. V was cut by 6 bases and J by 4 bases, with 19 bases left in between. In DNA form, the CDR3 reads TGTGCCAGCTCCCCTCGGGGGGCCCTAGCATACAATGAGCAGTTCTTC. This encodes CASSPRGALAYNEQFF.

For the CDR3, the DNA is TGTGCCAGCAGTTACGCGGCCACTTTGATGAACACTGAAGCTTTCTTT. It translates to CASSYAATLMNTEAFF. The V and J genes are TRBV6-5 and TRBJ1-1, with D uncertain. Trimming shortened V by 2 bases and J by 0 bases, and 13 bases separated the two germline ends. CDR3 length: 16 residues. Germline V gives CDR1 MNHEY, CDR2 SVGAGI.

J is TRBJ2-3 and V is TRBV6-2 or TRBV6-3; D may correspond to TRBD1 or TRBD2 (5 bases each). V lost 5 bases and J lost 4, with 22 bases in between. In germline, CDR1 is MNHEY, CDR2 SVGEGT. The CDR3 totals 17 residues. CDR3 protein: CASSRPGRPFAADTQYF. CDR3 in DNA: TGTGCCAGCAGTCGCCCGGGACGCCCTTTTGCGGCAGATACGCAGTATTTT.

The chain carries TRBV12-5 and TRBJ2-7, with a tentative D call TRBD2 (6 bases). V was cut by 9 bases and J by 7 bases, with 13 bases left in between. Germline V gives CDR1 LGHNT, CDR2 FRNRAP. The CDR3 runs 11 residues. The CDR3 DNA sequence: TGTGCTAGCTCCCCCCGGGGGGAGCAGTACTTC. Its translation is CASSPRGEQYF.

A remark on this clone: At one end, the junction sequence differs from germline, possibly due to a read error. The chain uses TRBV28 and TRBJ1-4, with D tentatively TRBD1 (5 bases). Per the germline V gene, CDR1 is MDHEN and CDR2 is SYDVKM. This CDR3 spans 12 amino acids. CDR3 bases: TGTGCCAGCAGTTTCCGTCTTACGGACACCTCTTTT. As protein: CASSFRLTDTSF. Complete variable domain (other parts from reference TRBV28 and TRBJ1-4): DVKVTQSSRYLVKRTGEKVFLECVQDMDHENMFWYRQDPGLGLRLIYFSYDVKMKEKGDIPEGYSVSREKKERFSLILESASTNQTSMYLCASSFRLTDTSFGSGTQLSVL.